This T cell receptor beta chain is from a study of blood T cell repertoires in COVID-19. The CDR3 totals 15 residues. Germline loops: CDR1 SSHAT, CDR2 FNYEAQ (reference sequence). Trimming left V 3 bases short and J 0 bases short, with 8 bases between. How the authors handled the data: Reference gene primer amplification gave nucleated cell count estimates. Clones were sequenced by immunoSEQ multiplex PCR, and TCRdb holds only the in-frame ones, with some missing. The DNA gave D and trimming, while V, J and clone size come from that table. The sample records about 210,000 clones, over 75% being singletons.

The sample comprised peripheral blood. This sequence originates from a middle-aged woman with acute or convalescent COVID-19. The chain is built from TRBV7-7 and TRBJ2-2, with unresolved D. CDR3 DNA sequence: TGTGCCAGCAGCTTGTCGTATCCGAACACCGGGGAGCTGTTTTTT. Translation gives CASSLSYPNTGELFF.